Sequencing of this TCR beta chain was carried out in a study of T-cell memory formation after mild COVID-19. Whole-study findings and limits: CD4/CD8 balance held among clones contracting day 15 to 85, and later expanders leaned CD4+. What remained unconfirmed was the SARS-CoV-2 specificity of second-wave clones peaking on day 37.

This clonotype was found a few times. Its cognate antigen is unknown. The germline V gene has CDR1 SEHNR and CDR2 FQNEAQ (reference sequence). With 3 bases clipped from V and 3 bases from J, the junction kept 9 bases outside the gene matches. This CDR3 has 18 residues. TCRdb reanalysed the 5' RACE reads using MiXCR and keeps one entry per CDR3 protein. The sample contains around 200,000 distinct CDR3 sequences, 9.5% to 10% of which appear only once. Sequenced: PBMCs or a T cell subset sorted from them (not recorded which). The TCR sequence derives from a young man who had mild COVID-19 (a few samples of this study predate the infection). Cell type and time point are not known. The chain is built from TRBV7-9 and TRBJ2-2, with 11 bases lining up with TRBD1. The CDR3 DNA follows: TGTGCCAGCAGCTTCTGGACAGGGGGCAACTGGGACACCGGGGAGCTGTTTTTT. Encoded protein: CASSFWTGGNWDTGELFF.